This TCR beta chain was retrieved from a study of regulatory T cells in long-lasting Graves disease. iRepertoire HTBI primers and Arm-PCR of CDR3 regions built TCR beta libraries. One entry per CDR3 protein, called by TCRdb with MiXCR from the multiplex PCR reads. The sample holds a few hundred thousand distinct CDR3 sequences, around a quarter seen once. Time point given: persistent/refractory GD, antithyroid drugs over 5 years with positive TRAb. The authors made the TCR library using RNA they extracted from PBMCs. This receptor was taken from a female donor with Graves disease. The material sequenced was peripheral blood mononuclear cells (PBMCs), taken when the disease was refractory, from a patient treated with antithyroid drugs.

The chain's CDR3 is CASSRDINQPQHF. CDR3 in DNA: TGTGCCAGTAGTCGGGACATCAATCAGCCCCAGCATTTT. The chain uses TRBV19 and TRBJ1-5; D is possibly TRBD1 (6 bases). The CDR3 consists of 13 residues. Germline values: CDR1 LNHDA, CDR2 SQIVND (reference sequence). Trimming took off 5 bases at V and 3 bases at J, with 8 bases between the two ends.